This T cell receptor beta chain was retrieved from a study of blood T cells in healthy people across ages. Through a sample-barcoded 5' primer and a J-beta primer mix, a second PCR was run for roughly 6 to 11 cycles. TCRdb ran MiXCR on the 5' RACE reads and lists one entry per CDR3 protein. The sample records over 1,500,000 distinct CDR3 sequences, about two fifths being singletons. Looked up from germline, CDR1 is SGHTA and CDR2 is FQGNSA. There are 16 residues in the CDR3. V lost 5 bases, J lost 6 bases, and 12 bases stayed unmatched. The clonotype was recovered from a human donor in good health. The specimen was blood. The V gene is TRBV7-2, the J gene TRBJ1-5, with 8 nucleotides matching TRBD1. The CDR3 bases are TGTGCCAGCAGCCCATACTTCACGGGACAGGTTCAGCCCCAGCATTTT. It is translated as CASSPYFTGQVQPQHF.